One sample yielded the 14 T cell receptor beta chains listed below, sequenced in a study of shared clonotypes between healthy human individuals (dated by TCRdb to about 2020). Library preparation employed the immunoSEQ multiplex PCR assay. This is the immuneACCESS table as TCRdb keeps it, with only in-frame sequences that have V and J called. A part of the clones is gone; compared with another copy, unresolved V genes explain less than half, and the rest is unexplained. The table for this sample lists about 480,000 clones; 75% to 85% of them were counted only once. The ten top clones hold 13% of the sample. The sample comprised PBMCs. These receptors were collected from a woman aged 35 to 49 in good health. Some clones in this sample may be carry-over from other donors' samples.

This clone was observed a few times. The chain is built from TRBV19 and TRBJ2-7, with 10 nucleotides matching TRBD1. This CDR3 contains 15 residues. V lost 3 bases, J lost 6 bases, and 8 bases stayed unmatched. CDR1 and CDR2 (germline): LNHDA, SQIVND (reference sequence). The CDR3 coding sequence is TGTGCCAGTAGTATGATACAGGACAGGGGGGCCGAGCAGTACTTC. It translates to CASSMIQDRGAEQYF.

The J gene is TRBJ1-1, the V gene TRBV27; D is uncertain. Germline-derived CDR1 and CDR2 are MNHEY and SMNVEV (reference sequence). V shed 6 bases and J shed 5 bases, with 19 bases lying between them. This CDR3 is built from 15 residues. The CDR3 DNA reads as TGTGCCAGCAGCTCCGTGGGCAGAGGAAAGACTGAAGCTTTCTTT. Its translation: CASSSVGRGKTEAFF.

This sequence joins TRBV7-9 and TRBJ2-7, with D perhaps TRBD2 (6 bases). The length of the CDR3 is 13 residues. V lost 1 base, J lost 7 bases, and 11 bases lay in between. Germline CDR1 and CDR2: SEHNR and FQNEAQ (reference sequence). The CDR3 region is CASSLGWGREQYF. CDR3 bases: TGTGCCAGCAGCTTAGGATGGGGGAGGGAGCAGTACTTC. The variable domain in full, completed from reference TRBV7-9 and TRBJ2-7, reads DTGVSQNPRHKITKRGQNVTFRCDPISEHNRLYWYRQTLGQGPEFLTYFQNEAQLEKSRLLSDRFSAERPKGSFSTLEIQRTEQGDSAMYLCASSLGWGREQYFGPGTRLTVT.

The V gene is TRBV2, the J gene TRBJ1-2, with unresolved D. The V end lost 2 bases, the J end lost 2 bases, and 9 bases lay between the germline ends. CDR3 length equals 14 residues. The germline V gene encodes CDR1 SNHLY and CDR2 FYNNEI. The chain's CDR3 is CASSELGGNYGYTF. DNA for the CDR3: TGTGCCAGCAGTGAACTGGGCGGAAACTATGGCTACACCTTC.

The V gene is TRBV30, the J gene TRBJ1-5; D is unresolved. CDR3 length equals 18 residues. The germline V gene encodes CDR1 GTSNPN and CDR2 SVGIG (reference sequence). V gave up 2 bases and J gave up 0 bases, with 20 bases separating them. The CDR3 nucleotides are TGTGCCTGGAGTAAGGGAAGGTTGGCGATCGATAGCAATCAGCCCCAGCATTTT. It codes for CAWSKGRLAIDSNQPQHF.

About this clone: With only one base between it and a far larger clone, this is likely a read error. This CDR3 is also generated by other DNA sequences in the sample. The V and J genes are TRBV5-1 and TRBJ1-3; no reliable D call. Germline V gene sequence: CDR1 SGHRS, CDR2 YFSETQ. The CDR3 runs 13 residues. The chain's CDR3 is CASRSLVGNTIYF. Here the CDR3 DNA reads TGCGCTAGCAGGTCCCTTGTAGGAAACACCATATATTTT.

The rearrangement joins TRBV4-2 to TRBJ2-5; 13 bases line up with TRBD2. The CDR3 extends over 18 amino acids. Germline V gene lookup returns CDR1 LGHNA and CDR2 YNFKEQ. Losses at the gene ends were 3 bases for V and 3 bases for J; bases not matched to a gene: 10. The CDR3 region has the DNA TGTGCCAGCAGCCAGGCGGGACTAGCGGGGCTTGGCGAAGAGACCCAGTACTTC. Amino acid sequence: CASSQAGLAGLGEETQYF.

This clone showed up just once. The chain combines TRBV29-1 with TRBJ2-5; 7 bases are shared with TRBD2. J was trimmed by 4 bases and V by 4 bases; bases with no gene match: 9. Germline CDR1 SQVTM, CDR2 ANQGSEA. The CDR3 runs to 14 residues. CDR3 loop: CSVGLGGSAETQYF. Here the CDR3 DNA reads TGCAGCGTTGGACTCGGCGGGAGTGCAGAGACCCAGTACTTC.

This chain connects TRBV29-1 to TRBJ2-3; weak D call: TRBD2 (6 bases). Germline V gene lookup returns CDR1 SQVTM and CDR2 ANQGSEA. The CDR3 contains 15 residues. Trimming shortened V by 4 bases and J by 2 bases, and 16 bases separated the two germline ends. CDR3 DNA: TGCAGCGTTGGGGGAATTAGCGGCTTCACAGATACGCAGTATTTT. It codes for CSVGGISGFTDTQYF.

This rearrangement joins TRBV6-1 to TRBJ2-7; TRBD2 aligns across 7 bases. The germline V gene has CDR1 MNHNS and CDR2 SASEGT. This CDR3 spans 14 amino acids. V was pared by 2 bases and J by 9 bases, with 10 bases of the junction left unmatched. Here the CDR3 DNA reads TGTGCCAGCAGTGAACACGGGGGGACCCAGGGGCAGTACTTC. Translated: CASSEHGGTQGQYF.

The CDR3 reads CASSLGAGASYNEQFF. The CDR3 nucleotides are TGCGCCAGCAGCTTGGGAGCGGGAGCGTCCTACAATGAGCAGTTCTTC. The gene calls are TRBV5-1 and TRBJ2-1, with TRBD2 identical over 8 bases. V lost 0 bases and J lost 1; bases outside the gene matches: 3. CDR1 and CDR2 (germline): SGHRS, YFSETQ. This CDR3 contains 16 residues.

The V gene is TRBV19, the J gene TRBJ1-2, with D tentatively TRBD1 (5 bases). The V gene's germline CDR1 is LNHDA and CDR2 SQIVND (reference sequence). V dropped 3 bases and J dropped 1 base, with 12 bases sitting between them. The CDR3 is made up of 15 amino acids. CDR3 sequence reads: CASSILTEFNYGYTF. The CDR3 DNA sequence: TGTGCCAGTAGTATTTTGACAGAATTTAACTATGGCTACACCTTC. Full variable domain (rest looked up from reference TRBV19 and TRBJ1-2): DGGITQSPKYLFRKEGQNVTLSCEQNLNHDAMYWYRQDPGQGLRLIYYSQIVNDFQKGDIAEGYSVSREKKESFPLTVTSAQKNPTAFYLCASSILTEFNYGYTFGSGTRLTVV.

V and J are TRBV9 and TRBJ1-2; a possible D gene is TRBD1 (6 bases). Germline assignment: CDR1 SGDLS and CDR2 YYNGEE. Trimming removed 0 bases from V and 8 bases from J, with 14 bases in between. The CDR3 loop spans 14 amino acids. The CDR3 is CASSVDDSRGGYTF. DNA of the CDR3: TGTGCCAGCAGCGTAGATGACAGCAGGGGAGGCTACACCTTC.

The genes are TRBV5-1 and TRBJ2-3, with D possibly being TRBD1 (5 bases). V was shortened by 1 base and J by 3 bases, with 6 bases between the two germline ends. Germline V CDR1 and CDR2: SGHRS, YFSETQ. This CDR3 is 13 amino acids long. The CDR3 bases are TGCGCCAGCAGCTTGCCAGGGACAGATACGCAGTATTTT. Translated: CASSLPGTDTQYF.